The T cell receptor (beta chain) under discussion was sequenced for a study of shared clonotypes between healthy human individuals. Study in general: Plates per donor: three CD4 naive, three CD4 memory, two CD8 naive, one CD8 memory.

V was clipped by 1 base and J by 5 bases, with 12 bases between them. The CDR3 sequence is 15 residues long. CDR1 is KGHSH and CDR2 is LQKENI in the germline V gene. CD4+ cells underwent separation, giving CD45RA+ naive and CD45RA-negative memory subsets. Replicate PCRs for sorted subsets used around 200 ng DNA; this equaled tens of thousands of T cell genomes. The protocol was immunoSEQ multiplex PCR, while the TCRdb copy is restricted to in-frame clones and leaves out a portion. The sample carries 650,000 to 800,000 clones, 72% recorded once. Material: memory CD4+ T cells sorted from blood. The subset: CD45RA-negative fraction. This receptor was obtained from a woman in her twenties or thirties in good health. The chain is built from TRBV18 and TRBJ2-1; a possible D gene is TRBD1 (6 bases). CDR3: CASSPLRTDDNEQFF. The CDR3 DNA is TGTGCCAGCTCACCACTGAGGACAGATGACAATGAGCAGTTCTTC.